This record looks at one TCR beta chain sequence and its context. The record originates from a study of blood T cells in healthy people across ages. Combining a sample-barcoded 5' primer with a J-beta primer mix, a second PCR ran for about 6 to 12 cycles. Tags on each cDNA molecule came from a template-switch adaptor with 12 random nucleotides. Using its own MiXCR run on the 5' RACE reads, TCRdb lists one record per CDR3 protein. The sample shows over 750,000 distinct CDR3 sequences, around 25% of them seen only once. This CDR3 has 11 residues. Per the germline V gene, CDR1 is SQVTM and CDR2 is ANQGSEA. The V end lost 6 bases, the J end lost 9 bases, and 12 bases lay between the germline ends. Another study also made use of these data, one on T cells of mothers and their children.

The sequencing input was blood. The clonotype was recovered from a boy between 10 and 17 years old in good health. The chain employs TRBV29-1 and TRBJ2-1; no clear D. DNA for the CDR3: TGCAGCGTCTTAGTCCTCTTTGAGCAGTTCTTC. Translation gives CSVLVLFEQFF.